The source of this T cell receptor beta chain is a study of cytomegalovirus exposure and HLA in healthy donors. Study-wide background: A prior study identified 117 million unique TCR beta sequences from around 180 million T cells. Study-wide results and limits: Later analysis showed TCR association rates varying by HLA locus, highest for DRB1 and lowest for HLA-C. Later on, a genetic analysis was performed. It linked a missense variant in DCLRE1C with V- and J-gene trimming of TCR beta.

It was with 60 Vbeta and 13 Jbeta primers that the PCR ran. Under the authors' procedure: Later analysis identified tens of millions of unique TCR beta chains, about 10 million shared. The data were produced by immunoSEQ multiplex PCR, yet TCRdb's version contains in-frame clones alone and is incomplete. V and J calls and clone size come straight from that table; D and trimming were deduced from the DNA. This table lists approximately 52,000 clones. This CDR3 contains 13 residues. Trimming removed 7 bases at V and 4 bases at J, with 13 bases between. Germline assignment: CDR1 MNHEY and CDR2 SMNVEV (reference sequence). Details on this clone: Its cognate antigen is unknown.

Sequencing was carried out using PBMCs. The chain combines TRBV27 with TRBJ1-1; possibly TRBD1 for D (5 bases). The sequence was collected from a middle-aged man in good health and CMV-seropositive. For the CDR3, the DNA is TGTGCCAGCATCAAGGAGGGGACCACTGAAGCTTTCTTT. The encoded protein is CASIKEGTTEAFF.